This TCR beta chain was recovered during a study of technical replicates of blood from a handful of donors. Libraries were prepared by immunoSEQ multiplex PCR; TCRdb keeps only in-frame clonotypes and omits some of them. The sample records about 100,000 clones, roughly 95% being singletons. Germline CDR1 SGHDN, CDR2 FVKESK. Losses at the gene ends were 5 bases for V and 6 bases for J; bases not matched to a gene: 10. The CDR3 runs to 15 residues. J is TRBJ2-1 and V is TRBV14, with 7 nucleotides matching TRBD2. The sequence derives from a human donor in good health. What was sequenced was T cells isolated from PBMCs. The CDR3 sequence: CASSALAGEGNEQFF. DNA for the CDR3: TGTGCCAGCAGCGCACTCGCGGGAGAGGGCAATGAGCAGTTCTTC.